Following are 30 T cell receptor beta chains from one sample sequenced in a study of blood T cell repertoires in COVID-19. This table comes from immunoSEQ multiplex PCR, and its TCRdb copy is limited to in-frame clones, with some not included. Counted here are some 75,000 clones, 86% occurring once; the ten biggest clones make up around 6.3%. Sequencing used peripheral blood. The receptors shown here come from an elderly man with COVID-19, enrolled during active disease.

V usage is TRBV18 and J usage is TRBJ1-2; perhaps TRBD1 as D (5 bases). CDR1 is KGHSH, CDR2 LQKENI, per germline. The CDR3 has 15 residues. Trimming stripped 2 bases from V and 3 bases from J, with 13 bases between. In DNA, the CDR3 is TGTGCCAGCTCACCAACGCTCGGACAAGACTATGGCTACACCTTC. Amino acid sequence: CASSPTLGQDYGYTF.

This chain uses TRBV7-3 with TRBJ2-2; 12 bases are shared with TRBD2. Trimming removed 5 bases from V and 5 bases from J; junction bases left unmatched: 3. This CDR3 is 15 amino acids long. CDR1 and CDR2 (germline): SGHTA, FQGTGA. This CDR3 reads CASSQTSGGTGELFF. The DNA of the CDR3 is TGTGCCAGCAGCCAGACTAGCGGGGGAACCGGGGAGCTGTTTTTT.

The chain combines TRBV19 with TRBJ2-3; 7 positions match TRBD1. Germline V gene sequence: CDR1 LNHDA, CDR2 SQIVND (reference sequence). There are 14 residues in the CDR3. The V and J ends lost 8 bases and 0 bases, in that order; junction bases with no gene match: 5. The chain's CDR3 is CASRDSSSTDTQYF. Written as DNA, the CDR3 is TGTGCCAGTCGGGACAGCAGTAGCACAGATACGCAGTATTTT.

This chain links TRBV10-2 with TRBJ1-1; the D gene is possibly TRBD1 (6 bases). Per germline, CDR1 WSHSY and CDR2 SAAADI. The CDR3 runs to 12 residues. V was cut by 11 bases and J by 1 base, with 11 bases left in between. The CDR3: CASKTGNTEAFF. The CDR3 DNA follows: TGCGCCTCCAAGACAGGGAACACTGAAGCTTTCTTT.

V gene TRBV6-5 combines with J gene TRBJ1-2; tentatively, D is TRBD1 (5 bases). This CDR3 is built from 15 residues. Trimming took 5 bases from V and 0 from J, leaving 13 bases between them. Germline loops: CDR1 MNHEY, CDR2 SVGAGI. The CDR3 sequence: CASSRGTETNYGYTF. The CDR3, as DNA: TGTGCCAGCAGTCGCGGGACGGAAACTAACTATGGCTACACCTTC.

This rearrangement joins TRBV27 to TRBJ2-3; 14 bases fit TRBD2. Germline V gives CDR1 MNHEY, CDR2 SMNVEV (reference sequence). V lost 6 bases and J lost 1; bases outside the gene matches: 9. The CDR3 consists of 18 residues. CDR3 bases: TGTGCCAGCAGGCGACTAGCGGGGGGGGCGGGGGGCACAGATACGCAGTATTTT. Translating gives CASRRLAGGAGGTDTQYF.

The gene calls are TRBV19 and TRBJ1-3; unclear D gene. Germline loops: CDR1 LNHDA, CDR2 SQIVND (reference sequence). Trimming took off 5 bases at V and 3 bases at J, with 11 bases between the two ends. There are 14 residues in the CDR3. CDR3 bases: TGTGCCAGTAGTCAGCTGGGAGGTGGAAACACCATATATTTT. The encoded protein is CASSQLGGGNTIYF.

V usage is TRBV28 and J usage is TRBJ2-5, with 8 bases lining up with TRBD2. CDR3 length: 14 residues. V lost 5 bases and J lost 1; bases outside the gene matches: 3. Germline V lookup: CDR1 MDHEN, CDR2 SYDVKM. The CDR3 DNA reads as TGTGCCAGCAGTCCCGGGGGGGTCCAAGAGACCCAGTACTTC. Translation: CASSPGGVQETQYF.

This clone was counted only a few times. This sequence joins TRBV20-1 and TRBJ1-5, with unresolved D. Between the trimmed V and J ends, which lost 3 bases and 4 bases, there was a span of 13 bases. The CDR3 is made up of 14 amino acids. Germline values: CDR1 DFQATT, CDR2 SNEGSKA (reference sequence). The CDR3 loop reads CSASSVQLNQPQHF. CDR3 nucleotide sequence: TGCAGTGCTAGTAGTGTACAGTTGAATCAGCCCCAGCATTTT.

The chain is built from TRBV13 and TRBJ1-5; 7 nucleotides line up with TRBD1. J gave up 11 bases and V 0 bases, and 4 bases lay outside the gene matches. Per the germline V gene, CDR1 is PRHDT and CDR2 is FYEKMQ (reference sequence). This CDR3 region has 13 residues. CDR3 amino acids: CASSLGQGEAQHF. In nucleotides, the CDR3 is TGTGCCAGCAGCTTAGGCCAGGGGGAGGCCCAGCATTTT. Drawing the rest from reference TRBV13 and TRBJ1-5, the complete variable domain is AAGVIQSPRHLIKEKRETATLKCYPIPRHDTVYWYQQGPGQDPQFLISFYEKMQSDKGSIPDRFSAQQFSDYHSELNMSSLELGDSALYFCASSLGQGEAQHFGDGTRLSIL.

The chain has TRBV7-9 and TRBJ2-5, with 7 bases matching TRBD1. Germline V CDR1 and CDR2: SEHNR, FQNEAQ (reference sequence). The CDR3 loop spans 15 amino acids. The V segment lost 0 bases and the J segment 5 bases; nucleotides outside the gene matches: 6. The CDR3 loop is CASSLATGSEETQYF. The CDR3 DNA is TGTGCCAGCAGCTTAGCGACAGGGAGCGAGGAGACCCAGTACTTC.

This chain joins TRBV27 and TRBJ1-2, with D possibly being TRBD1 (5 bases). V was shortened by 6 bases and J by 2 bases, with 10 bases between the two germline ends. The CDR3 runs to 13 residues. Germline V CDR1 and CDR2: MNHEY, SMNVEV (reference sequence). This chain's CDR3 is CASRRNRNYGYTF. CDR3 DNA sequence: TGTGCCAGCAGGCGAAACAGGAACTATGGCTACACCTTC.

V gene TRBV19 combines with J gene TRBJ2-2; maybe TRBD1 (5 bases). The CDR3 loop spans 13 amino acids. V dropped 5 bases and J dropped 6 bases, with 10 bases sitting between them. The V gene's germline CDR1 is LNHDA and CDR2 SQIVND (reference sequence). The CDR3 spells CASSRQGPGELFF. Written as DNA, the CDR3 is TGTGCCAGTAGTCGGCAGGGCCCCGGGGAGCTGTTTTTT. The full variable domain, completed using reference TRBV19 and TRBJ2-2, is DGGITQSPKYLFRKEGQNVTLSCEQNLNHDAMYWYRQDPGQGLRLIYYSQIVNDFQKGDIAEGYSVSREKKESFPLTVTSAQKNPTAFYLCASSRQGPGELFFGEGSRLTVL.

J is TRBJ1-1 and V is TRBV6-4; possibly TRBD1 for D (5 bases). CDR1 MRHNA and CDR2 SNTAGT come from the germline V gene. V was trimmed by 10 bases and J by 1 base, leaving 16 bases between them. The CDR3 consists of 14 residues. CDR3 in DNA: TGTGCCACAAAACCAGACAGCCCGAACACTGAAGCTTTCTTT. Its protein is CATKPDSPNTEAFF.

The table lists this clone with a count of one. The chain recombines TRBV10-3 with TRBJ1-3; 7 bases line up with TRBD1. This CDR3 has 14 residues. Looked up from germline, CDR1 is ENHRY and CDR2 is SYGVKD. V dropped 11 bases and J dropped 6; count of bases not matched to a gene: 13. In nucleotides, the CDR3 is TGTGCCTCCAAAAGGGGGCTTGTAGAAAACACCATATATTTT. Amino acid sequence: CASKRGLVENTIYF.

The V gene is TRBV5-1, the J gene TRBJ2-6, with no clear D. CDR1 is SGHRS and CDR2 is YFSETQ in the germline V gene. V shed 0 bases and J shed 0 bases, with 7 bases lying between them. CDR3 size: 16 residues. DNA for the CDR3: TGCGCCAGCAGCTTGGGTCAGTCCTCTGGGGCCAACGTCCTGACTTTC. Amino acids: CASSLGQSSGANVLTF. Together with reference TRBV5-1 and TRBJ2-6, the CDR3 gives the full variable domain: KAGVTQTPRYLIKTRGQQVTLSCSPISGHRSVSWYQQTPGQGLQFLFEYFSETQRNKGNFPGRFSGRQFSNSRSEMNVSTLELGDSALYLCASSLGQSSGANVLTFGAGSRLTVL.

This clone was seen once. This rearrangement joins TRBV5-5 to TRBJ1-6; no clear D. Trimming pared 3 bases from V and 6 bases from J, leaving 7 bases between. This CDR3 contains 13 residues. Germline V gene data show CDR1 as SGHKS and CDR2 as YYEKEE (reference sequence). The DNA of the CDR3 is TGTGCCAGCAGCTCCATCAGTAATTCACCCCTCCACTTT. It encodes CASSSISNSPLHF.

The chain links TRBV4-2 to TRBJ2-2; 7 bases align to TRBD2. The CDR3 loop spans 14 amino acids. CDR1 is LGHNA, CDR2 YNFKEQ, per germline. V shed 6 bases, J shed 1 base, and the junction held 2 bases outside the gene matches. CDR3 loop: CASRAGKNTGELFF. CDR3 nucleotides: TGTGCCAGCAGAGCGGGGAAGAACACCGGGGAGCTGTTTTTT.

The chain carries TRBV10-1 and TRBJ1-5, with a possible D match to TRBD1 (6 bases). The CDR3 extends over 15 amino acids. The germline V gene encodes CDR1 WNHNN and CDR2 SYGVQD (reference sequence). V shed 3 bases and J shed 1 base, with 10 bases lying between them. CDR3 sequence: CASSDPQGSNQPQHF. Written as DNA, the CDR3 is TGCGCCAGCAGTGACCCTCAGGGGAGCAATCAGCCCCAGCATTTT.

The CDR3: CASSSLTAYYGYTF. The CDR3, as DNA: TGTGCCAGCAGTAGCTTGACAGCCTACTATGGCTACACCTTC. This rearrangement joins TRBV27 to TRBJ1-2; perhaps TRBD1 as D (5 bases). Trimming left V 5 bases short and J 3 bases short, with 13 bases between. CDR3 length: 14 residues. Germline V lookup: CDR1 MNHEY, CDR2 SMNVEV (reference sequence).

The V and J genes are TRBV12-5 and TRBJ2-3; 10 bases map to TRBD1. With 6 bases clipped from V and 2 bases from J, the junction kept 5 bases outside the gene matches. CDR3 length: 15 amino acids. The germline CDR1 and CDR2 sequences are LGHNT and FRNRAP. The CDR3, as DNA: TGTGCTAGTGGCCCGGGACAGGGGAACACAGATACGCAGTATTTT. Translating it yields CASGPGQGNTDTQYF.

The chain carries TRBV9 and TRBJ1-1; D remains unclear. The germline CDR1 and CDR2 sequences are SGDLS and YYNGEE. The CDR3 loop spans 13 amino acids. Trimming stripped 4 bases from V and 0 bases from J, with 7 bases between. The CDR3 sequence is CASSPTLNTEAFF. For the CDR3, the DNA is TGTGCCAGCAGCCCCACATTGAACACTGAAGCTTTCTTT.

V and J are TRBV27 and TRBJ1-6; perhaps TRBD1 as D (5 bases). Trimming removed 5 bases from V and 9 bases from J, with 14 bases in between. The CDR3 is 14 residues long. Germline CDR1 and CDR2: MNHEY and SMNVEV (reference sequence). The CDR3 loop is CASSPSRGGSPLHF. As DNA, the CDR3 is TGTGCCAGCAGTCCCTCAAGGGGCGGTTCACCCCTCCACTTT.

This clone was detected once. The CDR3 loop reads CASSFEGFPNTGELFF. The CDR3 DNA is TGTGCCAGCAGTTTTGAGGGTTTTCCGAACACCGGGGAGCTGTTTTTT. The chain is built from TRBV27 and TRBJ2-2, with D maybe TRBD2 (5 bases). V was shortened by 3 bases and J by 0 bases, with 11 bases between the two germline ends. The CDR3 runs 16 residues. Per the germline V gene, CDR1 is MNHEY and CDR2 is SMNVEV (reference sequence).

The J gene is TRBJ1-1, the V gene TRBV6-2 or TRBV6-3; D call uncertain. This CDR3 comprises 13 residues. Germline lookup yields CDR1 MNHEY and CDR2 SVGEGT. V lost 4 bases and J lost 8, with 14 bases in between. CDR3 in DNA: TGTGCCAGCAGTTTGTACGTAGTTAGCGAAGCTTTCTTT. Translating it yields CASSLYVVSEAFF.

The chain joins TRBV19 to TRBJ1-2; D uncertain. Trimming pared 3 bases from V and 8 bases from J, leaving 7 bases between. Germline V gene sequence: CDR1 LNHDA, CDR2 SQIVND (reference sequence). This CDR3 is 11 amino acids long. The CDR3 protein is CASSIDWGYTF. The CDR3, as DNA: TGTGCCAGTAGTATCGACTGGGGCTACACCTTC.

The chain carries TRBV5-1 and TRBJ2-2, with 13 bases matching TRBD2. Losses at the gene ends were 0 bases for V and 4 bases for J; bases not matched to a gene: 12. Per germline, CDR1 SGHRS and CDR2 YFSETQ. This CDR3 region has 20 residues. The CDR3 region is CASSLAPGLAGSRGTGELFF. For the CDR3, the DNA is TGCGCCAGCAGCTTGGCCCCGGGACTAGCGGGGTCGCGGGGCACCGGGGAGCTGTTTTTT.

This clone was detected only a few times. The CDR3 nucleotides read TGTGCCACCAGTAAACAGGGGGCAGGGCAGCCCCAGCATTTT. Translation gives CATSKQGAGQPQHF. This rearrangement joins TRBV24-1 to TRBJ1-5; 9 bases match TRBD1. CDR3 length: 14 amino acids. Losses at the gene ends were 6 bases for V and 7 bases for J; bases not matched to a gene: 6. Germline V gives CDR1 KGHDR, CDR2 SFDVKD.

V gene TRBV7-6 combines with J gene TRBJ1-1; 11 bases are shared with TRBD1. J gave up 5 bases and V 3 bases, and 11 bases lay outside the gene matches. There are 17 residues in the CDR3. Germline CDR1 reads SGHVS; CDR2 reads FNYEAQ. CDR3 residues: CASSFNPGQGAGTEAFF. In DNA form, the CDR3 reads TGTGCCAGCAGCTTTAACCCCGGACAGGGGGCAGGGACTGAAGCTTTCTTT.

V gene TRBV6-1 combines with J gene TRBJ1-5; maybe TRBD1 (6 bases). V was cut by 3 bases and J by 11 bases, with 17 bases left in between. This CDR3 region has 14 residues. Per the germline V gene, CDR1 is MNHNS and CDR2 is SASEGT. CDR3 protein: CASSENRVEPTQHF. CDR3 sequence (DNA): TGTGCCAGCAGTGAGAACAGGGTGGAACCGACCCAGCATTTT.